This T cell receptor beta chain emerged from a study of control samples from healthy donors and cancer patients. The length of the CDR3 is 15 residues. Germline loops: CDR1 SQVTM, CDR2 ANQGSEA. V was clipped by 7 bases and J by 6 bases; unmatched bases: 14. Some clones are missing from TCRdb's copy, which holds only in-frame ones; the method was immunoSEQ multiplex PCR. The data show roughly 80,000 clones, about nine tenths seen once. The sequencing input was blood. This TCR came from a man aged 45 to 65 in good health. The chain is built from TRBV29-1 and TRBJ1-2, with TRBD1 matching over 10 bases. The CDR3 DNA sequence: TGCAGCGCCCACCTACCGGGACAGGGGACAAATGGCTACACCTTC. Residues: CSAHLPGQGTNGYTF.